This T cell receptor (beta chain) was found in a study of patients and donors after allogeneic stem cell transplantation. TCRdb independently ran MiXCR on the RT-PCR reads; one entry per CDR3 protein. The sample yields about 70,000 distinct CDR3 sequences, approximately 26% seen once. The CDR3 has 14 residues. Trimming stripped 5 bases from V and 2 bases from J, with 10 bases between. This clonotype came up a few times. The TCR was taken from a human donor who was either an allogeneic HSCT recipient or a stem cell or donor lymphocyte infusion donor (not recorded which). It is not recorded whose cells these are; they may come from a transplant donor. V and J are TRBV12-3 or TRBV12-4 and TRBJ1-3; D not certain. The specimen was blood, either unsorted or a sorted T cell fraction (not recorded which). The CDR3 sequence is CASSPLEAGNTIYF. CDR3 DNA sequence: TGTGCCAGCAGTCCTTTGGAGGCTGGAAACACCATATATTTT.